This T cell receptor (beta chain) was profiled in a study of CD8+ T cells in alopecia areata. From germline, CDR1 is SNHLY and CDR2 FYNNEI. The V end lost 7 bases, the J end lost 1 base, and 9 bases lay between the germline ends. CDR3 length: 13 residues. Regarding treatment: oral pan-JAK inhibitor, 5-10 mg twice daily. Study-level results: Whether baseline CD8+ expansion is linked to response remains uncertain, given a single nonresponder. Mice showed clearer TCR sharing than patients did, a gap that was possibly HLA-related.

Sequencing used cDNA as its template, made by extracting RNA and reverse transcribing it. The repertoire was sequenced with immunoSEQ multiplex PCR; TCRdb's copy has only in-frame clones and lacks some. This table holds some 170,000 clones, about 54% found once. Turning to this clone: Its antigen is not identified.

This TCR was sampled from a human donor with alopecia areata. Sequencing was performed on CD4+ T cells sorted from blood, taken at week 56, from a patient treated with tofacitinib. The V and J genes are TRBV2 and TRBJ2-3, with D perhaps TRBD2 (6 bases). DNA of the CDR3: TGTGCCAGCAAGGCTAGCGGCACAGATACGCAGTATTTT. Its translation is CASKASGTDTQYF. Full variable domain (rest looked up from reference TRBV2 and TRBJ2-3): EPEVTQTPSHQVTQMGQEVILRCVPISNHLYFYWYRQILGQKVEFLVSFYNNEISEKSEIFDDQFSVERPDGSNFTLKIRSTKLEDSAMYFCASKASGTDTQYFGPGTRLTVL.